This entry lists 9 T cell receptor beta chains sequenced from one sample in a study of cytomegalovirus exposure and HLA in healthy donors. The PCR made use of 60 Vbeta and 13 Jbeta primers. The protocol was immunoSEQ multiplex PCR, while the TCRdb copy is restricted to in-frame clones and leaves out a portion. The repertoire holds 100,000 to 150,000 clones, with 83% as singletons. Specimen: PBMCs. The source is a woman aged 40 to 49 in good health and CMV-seropositive.

V and J are TRBV7-6 and TRBJ2-7; TRBD1 matches at 9 bases. CDR1 and CDR2 from the germline V gene are SGHVS and FNYEAQ. V shed 5 bases and J 1 base; nucleotides not matched to a gene: 6. The CDR3 runs to 15 residues. The CDR3 loop is CASSPRTGVSYEQYF. CDR3 bases: TGTGCCAGCAGCCCCCGGACAGGGGTGTCCTACGAGCAGTACTTC.

The gene calls are TRBV5-5 and TRBJ1-5; 9 nucleotides align to TRBD1. V shed 2 bases, J shed 6 bases, and the junction held 3 bases outside the gene matches. The CDR3 has 14 amino acids. Germline V gene data show CDR1 as SGHKS and CDR2 as YYEKEE (reference sequence). In DNA, the CDR3 is TGTGCCAGCAGCTTACAGGGGGCCGGTCAGCCCCAGCATTTT. Protein: CASSLQGAGQPQHF.

The gene calls are TRBV5-1 and TRBJ1-1; D unresolved. The CDR3 consists of 15 residues. Germline V CDR1 and CDR2: SGHRS, YFSETQ. Trimming pared 0 bases from V and 0 bases from J, leaving 9 bases between. CDR3 residues: CASSLAPGMNTEAFF. The DNA of the CDR3 is TGCGCCAGCAGCTTGGCCCCGGGGATGAACACTGAAGCTTTCTTT.

The V and J genes are TRBV27 and TRBJ2-1; perhaps TRBD1 as D (7 bases). V lost 8 bases and J 10 bases, leaving 12 bases between the germline ends. Germline V CDR1 and CDR2: MNHEY, SMNVEV (reference sequence). The CDR3 totals 11 residues. The CDR3 is CASGPGGEQFF. CDR3 nucleotides: TGTGCCAGCGGCCCAGGGGGGGAGCAGTTCTTC.

This chain uses TRBV19 with TRBJ2-3, with 10 bases identical to TRBD2. This CDR3 comprises 14 residues. V shed 9 bases, J shed 5 bases, and the junction held 8 bases outside the gene matches. The germline V gene encodes CDR1 LNHDA and CDR2 SQIVND (reference sequence). The CDR3 spells CASATGLAEDTQYF. CDR3 sequence (DNA): TGTGCCAGCGCAACCGGACTAGCGGAAGATACGCAGTATTTT.

This clone was seen only a few times. The CDR3: CASSGRQNYEQYF. The CDR3 nucleotides read TGTGCCAGCAGTGGACGACAAAACTACGAGCAGTACTTC. V usage is TRBV6-1 and J usage is TRBJ2-7; D gene ambiguous. Germline V gene sequence: CDR1 MNHNS, CDR2 SASEGT. Trimming took off 4 bases at V and 3 bases at J, with 10 bases between the two ends. This CDR3 spans 13 amino acids.

This chain uses TRBV27 with TRBJ1-5, with a tentative D call TRBD1 (5 bases). The germline gives CDR1 MNHEY, CDR2 SMNVEV (reference sequence). The V and J ends lost 3 bases and 0 bases respectively, with 9 bases between them. CDR3 size: 15 residues. The CDR3 DNA reads as TGTGCCAGCAGTTTGAAGGGGAATAGCAATCAGCCCCAGCATTTT. Translating it yields CASSLKGNSNQPQHF.

The chain combines TRBV6-1 with TRBJ2-1; 12 bases fit TRBD2. Germline lookup yields CDR1 MNHNS and CDR2 SASEGT. V dropped 10 bases and J dropped 7; count of bases not matched to a gene: 8. This CDR3 is built from 14 residues. CDR3 sequence: CAISRLAGGNEQFF. The DNA for the CDR3 is TGTGCCATCTCCCGTCTAGCGGGAGGGAATGAGCAGTTCTTC.

The genes are TRBV4-1 and TRBJ2-1; 10 positions match TRBD2. The length of the CDR3 is 15 residues. V lost 7 bases to trimming and J lost 6 bases; unmatched junction nucleotides: 9. CDR1 is MGHRA, CDR2 YSYEKL, per germline. DNA for the CDR3: TGCGCCAGCATGGCCGGGACTAGCGCCGGCAATGAGCAGTTCTTC. This codes for CASMAGTSAGNEQFF.